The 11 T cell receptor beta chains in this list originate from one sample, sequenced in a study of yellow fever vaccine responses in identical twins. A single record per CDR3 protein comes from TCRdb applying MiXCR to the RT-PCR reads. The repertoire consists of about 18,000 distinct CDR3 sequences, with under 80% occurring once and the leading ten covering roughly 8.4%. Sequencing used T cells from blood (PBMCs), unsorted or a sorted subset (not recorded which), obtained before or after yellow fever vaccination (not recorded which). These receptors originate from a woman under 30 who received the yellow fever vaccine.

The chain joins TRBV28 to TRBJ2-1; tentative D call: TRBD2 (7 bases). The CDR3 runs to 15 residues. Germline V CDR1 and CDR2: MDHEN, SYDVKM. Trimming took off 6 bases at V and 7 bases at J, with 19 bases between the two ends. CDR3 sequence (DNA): TGTGCCAGCAGATCTAGCGTCGGGGGGCGTAATGAGCAGTTCTTC. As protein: CASRSSVGGRNEQFF.

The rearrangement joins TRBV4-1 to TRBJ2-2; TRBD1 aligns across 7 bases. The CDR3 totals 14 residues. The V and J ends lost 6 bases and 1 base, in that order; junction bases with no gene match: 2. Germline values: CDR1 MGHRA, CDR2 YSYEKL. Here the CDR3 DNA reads TGCGCCAGCAGTAGACAGGGGAACACCGGGGAGCTGTTTTTT. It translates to CASSRQGNTGELFF.

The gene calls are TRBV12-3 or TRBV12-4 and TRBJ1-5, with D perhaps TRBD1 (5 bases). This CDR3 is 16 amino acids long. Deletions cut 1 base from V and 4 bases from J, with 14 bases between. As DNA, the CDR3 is TGTGCCAGCAGTTTAGTTGGGAGGGGAGGGAATCAGCCCCAGCATTTT. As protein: CASSLVGRGGNQPQHF.

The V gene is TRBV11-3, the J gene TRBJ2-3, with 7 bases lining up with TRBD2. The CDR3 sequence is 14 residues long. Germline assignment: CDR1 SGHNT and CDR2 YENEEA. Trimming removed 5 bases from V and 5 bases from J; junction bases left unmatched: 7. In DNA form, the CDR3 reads TGTGCCAGCAGCGCACTCATAGCGGGAGATACGCAGTATTTT. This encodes CASSALIAGDTQYF.

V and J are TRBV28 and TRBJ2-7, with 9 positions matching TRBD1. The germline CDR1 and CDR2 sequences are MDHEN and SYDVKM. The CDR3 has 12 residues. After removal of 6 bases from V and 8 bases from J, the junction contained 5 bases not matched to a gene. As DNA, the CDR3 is TGTGCCAGCAGCCCGGGACAGGGAAAGCAGTACGTC. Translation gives CASSPGQGKQYV.

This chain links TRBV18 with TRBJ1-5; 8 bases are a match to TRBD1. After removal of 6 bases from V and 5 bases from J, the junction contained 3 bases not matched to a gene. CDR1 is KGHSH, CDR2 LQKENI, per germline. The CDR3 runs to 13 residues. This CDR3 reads CASSLQGDQPQHF. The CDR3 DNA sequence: TGTGCCAGCTCCCTACAGGGGGATCAGCCCCAGCATTTT.

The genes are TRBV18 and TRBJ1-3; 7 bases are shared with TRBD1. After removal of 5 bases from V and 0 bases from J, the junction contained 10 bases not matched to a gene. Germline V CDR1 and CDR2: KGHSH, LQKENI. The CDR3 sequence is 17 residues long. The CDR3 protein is CASSAQGQAASGNTIYF. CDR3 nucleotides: TGTGCCAGCTCAGCACAAGGACAGGCGGCCTCTGGAAACACCATATATTTT.

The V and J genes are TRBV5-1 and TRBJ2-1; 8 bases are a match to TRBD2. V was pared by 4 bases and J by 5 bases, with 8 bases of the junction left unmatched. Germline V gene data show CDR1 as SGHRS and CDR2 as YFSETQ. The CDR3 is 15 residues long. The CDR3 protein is CASSPSSGGHNEQFF. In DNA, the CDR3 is TGCGCCAGCAGCCCTTCCAGCGGGGGCCACAATGAGCAGTTCTTC.

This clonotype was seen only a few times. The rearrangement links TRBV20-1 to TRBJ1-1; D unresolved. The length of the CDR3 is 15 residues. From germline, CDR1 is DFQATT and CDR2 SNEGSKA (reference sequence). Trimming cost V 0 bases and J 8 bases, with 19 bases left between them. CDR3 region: CSARDRRFLAAEAFF. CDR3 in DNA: TGCAGTGCTAGAGATCGTCGATTCCTTGCGGCGGAAGCTTTCTTT.

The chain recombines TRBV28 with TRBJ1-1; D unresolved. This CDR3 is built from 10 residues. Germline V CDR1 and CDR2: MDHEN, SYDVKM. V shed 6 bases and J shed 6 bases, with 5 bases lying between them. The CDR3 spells CASRFPEAFF. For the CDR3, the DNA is TGTGCCAGCAGATTCCCTGAAGCTTTCTTT.

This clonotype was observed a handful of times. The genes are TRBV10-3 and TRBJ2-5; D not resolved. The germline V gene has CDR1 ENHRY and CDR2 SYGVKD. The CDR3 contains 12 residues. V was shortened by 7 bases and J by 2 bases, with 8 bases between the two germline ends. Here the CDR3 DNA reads TGTGCCATCAAGACTCCTCAAGAGACCCAGTACTTC. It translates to CAIKTPQETQYF.